This T cell receptor (beta chain) was retrieved from a study of control samples from healthy donors and cancer patients. Method: immunoSEQ multiplex PCR; TCRdb's copy keeps in-frame clones and lacks some. The table lists 110,000 to 150,000 clones, roughly 90% of them singletons. V lost 4 bases to trimming and J lost 7 bases; unmatched junction nucleotides: 7. Germline V gene lookup returns CDR1 MNHEY and CDR2 SVGAGI. The CDR3 runs 15 residues. Sequencing was done on a sample of blood. This receptor was identified in a man aged 25 to 45 in good health. The V gene is TRBV6-5, the J gene TRBJ1-2; TRBD1 matches 12 bases. The CDR3: CASSSPGQGATGYTF. The DNA of the CDR3 is TGTGCCAGCAGTTCCCCGGGACAGGGGGCGACTGGCTACACCTTC.